The 17 T cell receptor beta chains in this list originate from one sample, sequenced in a study of T and B cells in COVID-19 patients. Blood genomic DNA input for TRB amplification was about 240-550 ng. BIOMED2 TRB-A/B primer pools were used in multiplex TRB PCR. A single record per CDR3 protein comes from TCRdb applying MiXCR to the multiplex PCR reads. The sample lists 9,900 or so distinct CDR3 sequences; 25% to 30% were seen once. Sample: blood. The origin of the receptors is a human donor who had recovered from COVID-19.

This clonotype was recorded a few times. This chain links TRBV5-6 with TRBJ2-7; D uncertain. Germline V gene data show CDR1 as SGHDT and CDR2 as YYEEEE. The CDR3 sequence is 13 residues long. V lost 2 bases, J lost 2 bases, and 8 bases lay in between. The CDR3 DNA follows: TGTGCCAGCAGCTTTGACACCACCTACGAGCAGTACTTC. It encodes CASSFDTTYEQYF.

By its share, this clonotype is medium-sized (0.01 to 0.1%). This chain links TRBV19 with TRBJ2-5; D may be TRBD1 or TRBD2 (5 bases each). Per germline, CDR1 LNHDA and CDR2 SQIVND (reference sequence). The CDR3 runs 14 residues. V gave up 5 bases and J gave up 0 bases, with 10 bases separating them. The CDR3: CASSPPGHQETQYF. CDR3 DNA sequence: TGTGCCAGTAGTCCCCCGGGACACCAAGAGACCCAGTACTTC.

The table lists this clonotype with a few counts. The V and J genes are TRBV24-1 and TRBJ1-2; D uncertain. Trimming removed 0 bases from V and 8 bases from J, with 3 bases in between. The CDR3 runs 11 residues. CDR1 is KGHDR, CDR2 SFDVKD, per germline. The CDR3 reads CATSDLHGYTF. DNA for the CDR3: TGTGCCACCAGTGATTTGCACGGCTACACCTTC.

This clonotype has just a few counts. The chain carries TRBV7-6 and TRBJ2-7; the D gene is possibly TRBD2 (6 bases). V was shortened by 1 base and J by 7 bases, with 11 bases between the two germline ends. Germline CDR1 is SGHVS and CDR2 is FNYEAQ. The CDR3 covers 13 residues. The CDR3 loop is CASSLGGGREQYF. CDR3 DNA sequence: TGTGCCAGCAGCTTAGGTGGTGGGAGGGAGCAGTACTTC. Supplemented by reference TRBV7-6 and TRBJ2-7, the full variable domain reads GAGVSQSPRYKVTKRGQDVALRCDPISGHVSLYWYRQALGQGPEFLTYFNYEAQQDKSGLPNDRFSAERPEGSISTLTIQRTEQRDSAMYRCASSLGGGREQYFGPGTRLTVT.

This clonotype is medium-sized in the sample. This chain uses TRBV29-1 with TRBJ2-1, with 7 bases matching TRBD1. V lost 7 bases, J lost 3 bases, and 3 bases stayed unmatched. Looked up from germline, CDR1 is SQVTM and CDR2 is ANQGSEA. This CDR3 has 12 residues. CDR3 in amino acids: CSERQGYNEQFF. In nucleotides, the CDR3 is TGCAGCGAGAGACAGGGCTACAATGAGCAGTTCTTC.

The chain joins TRBV12-3 or TRBV12-4 to TRBJ1-6; 7 bases line up with TRBD1. The CDR3 contains 12 residues. Losses at the gene ends were 5 bases for V and 11 bases for J; bases not matched to a gene: 3. The CDR3 loop is CASSQGGAPLHF. CDR3 nucleotides: TGTGCCAGCAGTCAGGGGGGTGCACCCCTCCACTTT.

Here the CDR3 reads CASKTGAGTGELFF. CDR3 nucleotide sequence: TGTGCCAGCAAAACTGGGGCAGGAACCGGGGAGCTGTTTTTT. The gene calls are TRBV14 and TRBJ2-2; D is perhaps TRBD1 (5 bases). The CDR3 runs 14 residues. Looked up from germline, CDR1 is SGHDN and CDR2 is FVKESK. The V end lost 7 bases, the J end lost 5 bases, and 14 bases lay between the germline ends.

This clonotype showed up just once. The J gene is TRBJ2-3, the V gene TRBV4-1; 8 nucleotides agree with TRBD2. The junction had 8 bases not matched to a gene; V was cut back by 4 bases and J by 5 bases. The CDR3 sequence is 15 residues long. Germline lookup yields CDR1 MGHRA and CDR2 YSYEKL. Here the CDR3 DNA reads TGCGCCAGCAGCCCTAACCGGCTAGCGGGAGATACGCAGTATTTT. Its protein product is CASSPNRLAGDTQYF.

This clonotype appeared many times. This chain uses TRBV6-2 or TRBV6-3 with TRBJ1-4; the D gene is possibly TRBD1 (6 bases). This CDR3 is built from 17 residues. V lost 6 bases and J lost 7, with 24 bases in between. CDR1 and CDR2 from the germline V gene are MNHEY and SVGEGT. The CDR3 is CASSPIHRVGSREKLFF. In DNA form, the CDR3 reads TGTGCCAGCAGCCCAATACACAGGGTTGGTAGTCGTGAAAAACTGTTTTTT.

Concerning this clonotype: It may be a read error: a sequence one base away is much more abundant. The chain recombines TRBV5-4 with TRBJ2-2; D perhaps matches TRBD2 (6 bases). This CDR3 contains 15 residues. V lost 4 bases, J lost 3 bases, and 13 bases lay in between. Germline CDR1 SGHNT, CDR2 YYREEE (reference sequence). The DNA for the CDR3 is TGTGCCAGCAGCCCAGGGACTCTGGACACCGGGGAGCTGTTTTTT. Translated: CASSPGTLDTGELFF.

Only a few counts were recorded for this clonotype. J is TRBJ1-2 and V is TRBV6-5; tentative D call: TRBD1 (5 bases). The CDR3 extends over 15 amino acids. The germline V gene has CDR1 MNHEY and CDR2 SVGAGI. Trimming removed 6 bases from V and 8 bases from J, with 22 bases in between. CDR3 residues: CASRPLGEGRGGYTF. The CDR3, as DNA: TGTGCCAGCAGGCCCCTCGGCGAGGGGCGCGGGGGCTACACCTTC.

The sample holds a few counts of this clonotype. This sequence joins TRBV7-9 and TRBJ1-2, with 7 nucleotides matching TRBD1. CDR1 and CDR2 from the germline V gene are SEHNR and FQNEAQ (reference sequence). Trimming removed 5 bases from V and 7 bases from J; junction bases left unmatched: 16. The length of the CDR3 is 16 residues. Written as DNA, the CDR3 is TGTGCCAGCAGCAGCACCGGGACAGCTAACTCTCCTGGCTACACCTTC. Translation: CASSSTGTANSPGYTF.

This chain joins TRBV27 and TRBJ2-7; 9 bases line up with TRBD2. V lost 2 bases to trimming and J lost 1 base; unmatched junction nucleotides: 6. This CDR3 contains 16 residues. The V gene's germline CDR1 is MNHEY and CDR2 SMNVEV (reference sequence). CDR3 in amino acids: CASSLLATSGSYEQYF. CDR3 coding DNA: TGTGCCAGCAGTTTACTCGCGACTAGCGGATCCTACGAGCAGTACTTC.

This clonotype is deemed medium-sized. CDR3 sequence reads: CASISVGVGGAYNEQFF. The CDR3 DNA is TGTGCCAGTATATCAGTCGGGGTGGGCGGCGCCTACAATGAGCAGTTCTTC. The chain links TRBV19 to TRBJ2-1; possible D gene TRBD2, 5 bases. The CDR3 length is 17 residues. Germline V lookup: CDR1 LNHDA, CDR2 SQIVND (reference sequence). V was clipped by 7 bases and J by 2 bases, with 21 bases between them.

This clonotype counts as medium-sized. CDR3 nucleotide sequence: TGTGCCAGTAGTATCACAGAACGTAACTCCTACGAGCAGTACTTC. Protein product: CASSITERNSYEQYF. The gene calls are TRBV19 and TRBJ2-7; no firm D call. The germline gives CDR1 LNHDA, CDR2 SQIVND (reference sequence). This CDR3 comprises 15 residues. Trimming removed 3 bases from V and 0 bases from J, with 12 bases in between.

Judged by abundance, this clonotype is medium-sized. The chain joins TRBV12-3 or TRBV12-4 to TRBJ2-2; D is possibly TRBD2 (5 bases). V shed 6 bases and J shed 3 bases, with 17 bases lying between them. The CDR3 totals 16 residues. CDR3 coding DNA: TGTGCCAGCAGACCCGGGGTTAATGAAGACACCGGGGAGCTGTTTTTT. This codes for CASRPGVNEDTGELFF.

Judged by abundance, this clonotype is medium-sized. The chain has TRBV19 and TRBJ1-6; possible D gene TRBD1, 6 bases. The V gene lost 5 bases and the J gene lost 9 bases, with 11 bases spanning the gap. This CDR3 has 13 amino acids. Germline CDR1 and CDR2: LNHDA and SQIVND (reference sequence). The CDR3 sequence is CASSLQGSSPLHF. CDR3 DNA: TGTGCCAGTAGTTTACAGGGCAGTTCACCCCTCCACTTT.